The T cell receptor beta chain described here comes from a study of blood T cell repertoires in COVID-19. Study-wide context: The United States, Italy and Spain supplied acute and convalescent COVID-19 samples. The analysed material was cDNA or gDNA that came from T cells, B-cell-depleted T cells, or PBMCs.

Per the original methods: From reference gene primer amplification, estimates of nucleated cell counts were derived. Data came from immunoSEQ multiplex PCR; TCRdb stores just in-frame clones and leaves some out. D and trimming come from the DNA, and the V and J calls and clone size come from that table. The sample lists around 370,000 clones, around nine tenths occurring once. V was pared by 5 bases and J by 4 bases, with 11 bases between. The CDR3 spans 13 residues. CDR1 and CDR2 from the germline V gene are LNHDA and SQIVND (reference sequence). The origin of this receptor is a young woman who had recovered from COVID-19. V usage is TRBV19 and J usage is TRBJ2-5; D might be TRBD2 (6 bases). Material for sequencing was peripheral blood. The CDR3 sequence: CASSPVEGETQYF. DNA of the CDR3: TGTGCCAGTAGTCCCGTGGAGGGAGAGACCCAGTACTTC.